Presented here are 27 T cell receptor beta chains from one specimen sequenced in a study of blood T cells in healthy people across ages. Combining a sample-barcoded 5' primer with a J-beta primer mix, a second PCR ran for roughly 7 to 11 cycles. TCRdb re-derived calls from the 5' RACE reads in MiXCR, one entry per CDR3 protein. The repertoire holds 650,000 or so distinct CDR3 sequences, with roughly half as singletons. Source material: blood. The receptor source for this set is a woman older than 75 in good health.

This clonotype was picked up many times. The chain links TRBV20-1 to TRBJ2-7; a weak D match, TRBD2 (5 bases). Trimming removed 2 bases at V and 0 bases at J, with 11 bases between. There are 14 residues in the CDR3. Germline assignment: CDR1 DFQATT and CDR2 SNEGSKA (reference sequence). CDR3 loop: CSARPGLSSYEQYF. The CDR3 DNA follows: TGCAGTGCTAGACCGGGATTGAGCTCCTACGAGCAGTACTTC.

The genes are TRBV12-3 or TRBV12-4 and TRBJ2-3, with D possibly being TRBD2 (5 bases). V shed 6 bases and J shed 5 bases, with 21 bases lying between them. The CDR3 consists of 16 residues. The CDR3 sequence is CASRETTSGRIDTQYF. The DNA of the CDR3 is TGTGCCAGCAGGGAAACGACCAGCGGACGCATAGATACGCAGTATTTT.

A word on this clonotype: Given a much more abundant clone one base away, this may be a read error. V usage is TRBV27 and J usage is TRBJ1-2; tentatively, D is TRBD1 (5 bases). Per the germline V gene, CDR1 is MNHEY and CDR2 is SMNVEV (reference sequence). CDR3 size: 15 residues. The CDR3 region has the DNA TGTGCCAGCAGTTTACGCCAGGGAGCTAACGATGGCTACACCTTC. This codes for CASSLRQGANDGYTF.

This clonotype showed up many times. The chain has TRBV27 and TRBJ2-4, with 11 nucleotides matching TRBD2. Per germline, CDR1 MNHEY and CDR2 SMNVEV (reference sequence). CDR3 size: 14 residues. The V and J ends lost 7 bases and 4 bases, in that order; junction bases with no gene match: 3. CDR3 protein: CASTGTSGKNIQYF. Here the CDR3 DNA reads TGTGCCAGCACCGGGACTAGCGGAAAAAACATTCAGTACTTC.

The J gene is TRBJ2-3, the V gene TRBV29-1; D remains unclear. The CDR3 has 14 amino acids. With 6 bases removed from V and 2 bases from J, the gap between germline ends came to 15 bases. CDR1 is SQVTM, CDR2 ANQGSEA, per germline. CDR3 amino acids: CSVVLREITDTQYF. The CDR3 nucleotides are TGCAGCGTGGTGCTCCGAGAGATCACAGATACGCAGTATTTT.

The chain has TRBV12-3 or TRBV12-4 and TRBJ2-1; 9 positions match TRBD1. CDR3 length equals 15 residues. Trimming at V came to 7 bases and at J to 4 bases, leaving 8 bases not matched to a gene. The CDR3 DNA reads TGTGCCAGCATTCACCGGGACAGGGCATACAATGAGCAGTTCTTC. Its protein is CASIHRDRAYNEQFF.

In this sample, this clonotype turned up a few times. The V and J genes are TRBV6-1 and TRBJ2-1; 12 nucleotides line up with TRBD2. V was pared by 9 bases and J by 10 bases, with 7 bases of the junction left unmatched. This CDR3 contains 13 residues. Germline V gene data show CDR1 as MNHNS and CDR2 as SASEGT. DNA for the CDR3: TGTGCCAGAAGCCTAGCGGGAGGGAGCGAGCAGTTCTTC. Translated, it gives CARSLAGGSEQFF.

There are many counts of this clonotype. The chain carries TRBV4-1 and TRBJ2-3; D is ambiguous. The CDR3 is 14 residues long. The V gene lost 4 bases and the J gene lost 6 bases, with 14 bases spanning the gap. Per the germline V gene, CDR1 is MGHRA and CDR2 is YSYEKL. In nucleotides, the CDR3 is TGCGCCAGCAGCCTAAGTCGGCGATCGGATACGCAGTATTTT. This codes for CASSLSRRSDTQYF.

CDR3 sequence reads: CASSKYWDSDEPNTEAFF. In nucleotides, the CDR3 is TGTGCCAGCAGCAAATACTGGGACAGCGATGAACCGAACACTGAAGCTTTCTTT. The rearrangement uses TRBV21-1 and TRBJ1-1; TRBD1 was called by the table and not checked on the DNA. TRBV21-1 is given as a pseudogene. CDR3 length equals 18 residues.

This rearrangement joins TRBV29-1 to TRBJ2-7; D is ambiguous. Germline V gene lookup returns CDR1 SQVTM and CDR2 ANQGSEA. V shed 4 bases and J shed 2 bases, with 9 bases lying between them. This CDR3 region has 12 residues. The CDR3 is CSVGQTTYEQYF. The CDR3 region has the DNA TGCAGCGTTGGGCAGACCACCTACGAGCAGTACTTC.

The J gene is TRBJ2-1, the V gene TRBV11-2; weak D call: TRBD1 (5 bases). This CDR3 spans 16 amino acids. CDR1 is SGHAT and CDR2 is FQNNGV in the germline V gene. V lost 5 bases and J 6 bases, leaving 20 bases between the germline ends. The CDR3 reads CASSPLWAQGFNEQFF. The CDR3, as DNA: TGTGCCAGCAGCCCCCTCTGGGCCCAGGGCTTCAATGAGCAGTTCTTC.

This sequence joins TRBV5-1 and TRBJ2-1, with TRBD1 matching over 11 bases. The V gene end was trimmed by 3 bases and the J gene end by 2 bases; junction bases not matched to a gene: 1. The V gene's germline CDR1 is SGHRS and CDR2 YFSETQ. CDR3 length: 15 amino acids. CDR3 sequence (DNA): TGCGCCAGCAGCTGGGGACAGGGGGCCTACAATGAGCAGTTCTTC. Its protein product is CASSWGQGAYNEQFF.

This chain uses TRBV27 with TRBJ2-1, with 7 positions matching TRBD1. V trimming: 5 bases; J trimming: 4 bases; junction bases outside the gene matches: 8. This CDR3 has 15 residues. The germline V gene encodes CDR1 MNHEY and CDR2 SMNVEV (reference sequence). The CDR3 loop is CASSHRGLPYNEQFF. CDR3 sequence (DNA): TGTGCCAGCAGTCACAGGGGCCTCCCTTACAATGAGCAGTTCTTC.

The chain joins TRBV7-2 to TRBJ2-1; D is uncertain. CDR1 and CDR2 (germline): SGHTA, FQGNSA. Trimming left V 6 bases short and J 9 bases short, with 24 bases between. CDR3 length: 16 amino acids. CDR3 nucleotide sequence: TGTGCCAGCAGTTCACCCGTAACCCTGTCGCGAGGTGAGCAGTTCTTC. Residues: CASSSPVTLSRGEQFF.

This clonotype was counted many times. V gene TRBV7-6 combines with J gene TRBJ2-3; D is ambiguous. The length of the CDR3 is 16 residues. Trimming shortened V by 5 bases and J by 4 bases, and 19 bases separated the two germline ends. Germline CDR1 and CDR2: SGHVS and FNYEAQ. CDR3 nucleotides: TGTGCCAGCAGCCCAGGCCCCCTTTCCCGCGCAGATACGCAGTATTTT. It specifies CASSPGPLSRADTQYF.

This clonotype was seen many times. The chain recombines TRBV29-1 with TRBJ2-3; D may match TRBD1 or TRBD2 (5 bases each). This CDR3 spans 12 amino acids. Germline CDR1 is SQVTM and CDR2 is ANQGSEA. V lost 5 bases, J lost 4 bases, and 10 bases lay in between. In DNA, the CDR3 is TGCAGCGTTAGAGAGGGGTCAGATACGCAGTATTTT. Translated: CSVREGSDTQYF.

This clonotype was seen once. This sequence joins TRBV6-2 or TRBV6-3 and TRBJ2-3; no definite D call. V gave up 8 bases and J gave up 0 bases, with 9 bases separating them. The CDR3 is 13 residues long. Germline V gene sequence: CDR1 MNHEY, CDR2 SVGEGT. CDR3 loop: CASRKKSTDTQYF. The CDR3 DNA sequence: TGTGCCAGCCGGAAGAAAAGCACAGATACGCAGTATTTT.

The genes are TRBV28 and TRBJ1-4; TRBD1 is a possible D gene (5 bases). This CDR3 region has 15 residues. With 6 bases removed from V and 7 bases from J, the gap between germline ends came to 18 bases. Germline V CDR1 and CDR2: MDHEN, SYDVKM. The CDR3 nucleotides read TGTGCCAGCAGCCTAAGGGGCGGGTCTATTGAAAAACTGTTTTTT. This encodes CASSLRGGSIEKLFF.

This clonotype was observed a few times. The CDR3 here is CASSPRSSPNEQFF. Here the CDR3 DNA reads TGTGCCAGCAGCCCGCGGTCTAGCCCCAATGAGCAGTTCTTC. The chain employs TRBV12-3 or TRBV12-4 and TRBJ2-1; D may be TRBD2 (5 bases). The CDR3 has 14 amino acids. V was cut by 6 bases and J by 6 bases, with 15 bases left in between.

This sequence joins TRBV28 and TRBJ2-4; tentatively, D is TRBD1 (7 bases). V lost 5 bases and J 13 bases, leaving 21 bases between the germline ends. The germline CDR1 and CDR2 sequences are MDHEN and SYDVKM. This CDR3 region has 14 residues. The CDR3 here is CASSTNLKQGRQYF. The CDR3 DNA reads as TGTGCCAGCAGTACGAACCTTAAACAGGGGAGGCAGTACTTC.

This clonotype was seen a few times. The CDR3 loop is CASSLRGLTLNIQYF. CDR3 nucleotide sequence: TGCGCCAGCAGCCTTCGGGGCTTGACACTAAACATTCAGTACTTC. The chain employs TRBV4-1 and TRBJ2-4; D tentatively reads TRBD1 or TRBD2 (5 bases each). The CDR3 has 15 residues. Looked up from germline, CDR1 is MGHRA and CDR2 is YSYEKL. Trimming removed 4 bases at V and 6 bases at J, with 16 bases between.

With respect to this clonotype: A much larger clone differs by one base, so this may be a read error. The rearrangement links TRBV28 to TRBJ1-2, with D hard to call. This CDR3 contains 12 residues. V lost 3 bases, J lost 8 bases, and 10 bases lay in between. Germline CDR1 MDHEN, CDR2 SYDVKM. The CDR3 sequence is CASSLGIWGYTF. The CDR3 coding sequence is TGTGCCAGCAGTTTGGGCATTTGGGGCTACACCTTC.

As regards this clonotype: One base away lies a much larger clone, so this may be a sequencing read error. The conserved phenylalanine or tryptophan is not found at the CDR3 terminus, so this likely reflects a read error. J is TRBJ2-1 and V is TRBV12-3 or TRBV12-4, with TRBD2 identical over 7 bases. This CDR3 is built from 14 residues. The trim removed 6 bases at V and 4 bases at J, leaving 6 bases unmatched. CDR3 coding DNA: TGTGCCAGCAGCCGGAGCGGGATTTACAATGAGCAGTTCTTA. Translated: CASSRSGIYNEQFL.

The chain is built from TRBV28 and TRBJ2-1; TRBD2 matches 9 bases. V was clipped by 6 bases and J by 0 bases; unmatched bases: 6. The CDR3 has 16 amino acids. Germline CDR1 reads MDHEN; CDR2 reads SYDVKM. The CDR3 bases are TGTGCCAGCAGGACCCCGCGGGGGGGCTCCTACAATGAGCAGTTCTTC. Translation: CASRTPRGGSYNEQFF.

The J gene is TRBJ2-2, the V gene TRBV20-1, with 9 bases lining up with TRBD1. V trimming: 3 bases; J trimming: 7 bases; junction bases outside the gene matches: 6. The CDR3 runs to 14 residues. The germline V gene has CDR1 DFQATT and CDR2 SNEGSKA (reference sequence). CDR3 nucleotide sequence: TGCAGTGCTAGTGGACAGGGGATAAGCGGGGAGCTGTTTTTT. It encodes CSASGQGISGELFF.

As to this clonotype: Given a much more abundant clone one base away, this may be a read error. The rearrangement uses TRBV20-1 and TRBJ2-1; D is perhaps TRBD2 (6 bases). The tail of the sequence fits TRBJ2-7 better, so the J call may be wrong. This CDR3 has 14 residues. Germline CDR1 and CDR2: DFQATT and SNEGSKA (reference sequence). The CDR3 bases are TGCAGTGCTAGTCGGGGGAGTACCTACAATGAGCAGTACTTC. Its protein is CSASRGSTYNEQYF.

V and J are TRBV5-1 and TRBJ1-6; unclear D gene. The V gene lost 4 bases and the J gene lost 10 bases, with 18 bases spanning the gap. This CDR3 spans 15 amino acids. Germline loops: CDR1 SGHRS, CDR2 YFSETQ. DNA of the CDR3: TGCGCCAGCAGCGCCTACTCGTCCTCGATGTCACCCCTCCACTTT. Translation: CASSAYSSSMSPLHF.